This is a list of T cell receptor beta chains from one sample in a study of high-grade serous ovarian cancer treatment subgroups. The protocol was immunoSEQ multiplex PCR, while the TCRdb copy is restricted to in-frame clones and leaves out a portion. Of almost 4,500 clones in the sample, 69% were seen once. The sequenced material came from tumor tissue. These receptors were obtained from a human donor with high-grade serous ovarian cancer. Each CDR3 is given without its conserved first and last residue. Fields, in order: J gene, V gene, CDR3 protein.

j_call: TRBJ1-5
v_call: TRBV6-5
cdr3_aa: ASSYVGRGNQPQH

j_call: TRBJ2-4
v_call: TRBV6-5
cdr3_aa: ASSYSIQGSKNIQY

j_call: TRBJ2-5
v_call: TRBV2
cdr3_aa: ASSKGLAGLETQY

j_call: TRBJ1-2
v_call: TRBV7-6
cdr3_aa: ASSLAQGGQGYT

j_call: TRBJ2-5
v_call: TRBV19
cdr3_aa: ASSWGRKETQY

j_call: TRBJ2-1
v_call: TRBV28
cdr3_aa: ASTFFRNPYNEQF

j_call: TRBJ1-1
v_call: TRBV2
cdr3_aa: ASTLDRGVYTAF

j_call: TRBJ2-5
v_call: TRBV7-2
cdr3_aa: ASSSYQRETQY

j_call: TRBJ1-1
v_call: TRBV6-5
cdr3_aa: ASRSLNGPEAF

j_call: TRBJ2-1
v_call: TRBV4-3
cdr3_aa: ASSQDLRDEQF

j_call: TRBJ2-1
v_call: TRBV11-3
cdr3_aa: ASSLLPPSGAYNEQF

j_call: TRBJ2-5
v_call: TRBV6-5
cdr3_aa: ASSYGDKLEQY

j_call: TRBJ2-7
v_call: TRBV9
cdr3_aa: ASSVGDITYEQY

j_call: TRBJ1-1
v_call: TRBV6-1
cdr3_aa: ASTRERGLNTEAF

j_call: TRBJ2-3
v_call: TRBV29-1
cdr3_aa: SVEDHLGTSGGSDTQY

j_call: TRBJ2-2
v_call: TRBV7-2
cdr3_aa: ATAATLNTGELF

j_call: TRBJ2-3
v_call: TRBV7-2
cdr3_aa: ASSLGLAATDTQY

j_call: TRBJ2-1
v_call: TRBV7-2
cdr3_aa: ASSSTGPGNEQF

j_call: TRBJ1-5
v_call: TRBV5-4
cdr3_aa: ASSLSPSSNQPQH

j_call: TRBJ1-1
v_call: TRBV7-2
cdr3_aa: ASTRQANTEAF